This TCR beta chain was documented in a study of cytomegalovirus exposure and HLA in healthy donors. Study conclusions and caveats: Reportedly, HLA-A and HLA-B alleles of most subjects were accurately predicted from TCR beta. Excluded: some indistinguishable V segments such as TRBV6-2 and TRBV6-3. Across donors, presence/absence analyses took sequencing depth to be roughly uniform. For TCR beta chains, V- and J-gene trimming was later linked to a missense DCLRE1C variant.

The germline V gene encodes CDR1 SEHNR and CDR2 FQNEAQ (reference sequence). The length of the CDR3 is 15 residues. Trimming stripped 0 bases from V and 5 bases from J, with 8 bases between. PCR used 60 Vbeta primers and 13 Jbeta primers. Method: immunoSEQ multiplex PCR; TCRdb's copy keeps in-frame clones and lacks some. This table holds around 140,000 clones, roughly 9% found once. About this clone: Its antigen is undetermined.

The rearrangement joins TRBV7-9 to TRBJ1-6; TRBD1 might be the D (5 bases). The sequenced material came from PBMCs. The TCR comes from a woman in her thirties or forties in good health and CMV-seropositive. The CDR3 protein is CASSLAGLNNSPLHF. The DNA for the CDR3 is TGTGCCAGCAGCTTAGCGGGACTGAATAATTCACCCCTCCACTTT. Together with reference TRBV7-9 and TRBJ1-6, the CDR3 gives the full variable domain: DTGVSQNPRHKITKRGQNVTFRCDPISEHNRLYWYRQTLGQGPEFLTYFQNEAQLEKSRLLSDRFSAERPKGSFSTLEIQRTEQGDSAMYLCASSLAGLNNSPLHFGNGTRLTVT.